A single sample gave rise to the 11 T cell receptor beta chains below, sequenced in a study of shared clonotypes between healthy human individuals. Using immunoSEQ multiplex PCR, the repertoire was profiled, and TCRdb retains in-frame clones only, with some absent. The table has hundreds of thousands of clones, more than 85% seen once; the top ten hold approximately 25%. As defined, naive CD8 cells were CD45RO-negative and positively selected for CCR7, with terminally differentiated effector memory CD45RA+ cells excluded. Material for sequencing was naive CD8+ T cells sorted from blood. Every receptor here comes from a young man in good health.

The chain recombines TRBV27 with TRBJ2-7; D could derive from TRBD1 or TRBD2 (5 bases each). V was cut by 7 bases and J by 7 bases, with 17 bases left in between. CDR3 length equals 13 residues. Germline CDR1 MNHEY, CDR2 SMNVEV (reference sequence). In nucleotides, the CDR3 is TGTGCCAGCACATCCTTGGGGGATATGGAGCAGTACTTC. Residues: CASTSLGDMEQYF.

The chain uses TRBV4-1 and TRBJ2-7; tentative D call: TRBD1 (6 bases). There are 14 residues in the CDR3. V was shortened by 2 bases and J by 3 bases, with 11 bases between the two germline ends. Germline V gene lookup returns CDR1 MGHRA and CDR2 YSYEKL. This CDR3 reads CASSQIQDSYEQYF. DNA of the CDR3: TGCGCCAGCAGCCAAATCCAGGACAGCTACGAGCAGTACTTC.

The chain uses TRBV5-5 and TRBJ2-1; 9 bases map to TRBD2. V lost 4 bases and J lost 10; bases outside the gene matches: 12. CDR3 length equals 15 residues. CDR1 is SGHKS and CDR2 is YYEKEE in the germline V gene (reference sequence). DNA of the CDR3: TGTGCCAGCAGCCCTGGGCGGACTAGCGCAGACGAGCAGTTCTTC. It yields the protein CASSPGRTSADEQFF.

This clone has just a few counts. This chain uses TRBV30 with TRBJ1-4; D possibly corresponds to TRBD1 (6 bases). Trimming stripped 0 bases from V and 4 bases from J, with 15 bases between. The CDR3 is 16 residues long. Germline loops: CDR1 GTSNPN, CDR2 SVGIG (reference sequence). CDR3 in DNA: TGTGCCTGGAGTGTACCGCCTCAGGGGCGTAATGAAAAACTGTTTTTT. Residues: CAWSVPPQGRNEKLFF.

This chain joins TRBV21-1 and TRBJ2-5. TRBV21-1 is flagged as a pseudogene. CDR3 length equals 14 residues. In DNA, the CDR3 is TGTGCCAGCAGCAAATCGGCCAGACAAGAGACCCAGTACTTC. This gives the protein CASSKSARQETQYF.

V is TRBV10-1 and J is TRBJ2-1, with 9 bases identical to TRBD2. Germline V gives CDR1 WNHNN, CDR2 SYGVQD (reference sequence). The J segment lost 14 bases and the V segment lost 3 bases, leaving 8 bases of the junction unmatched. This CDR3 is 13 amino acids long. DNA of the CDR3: TGCGCCAGCAGTGATCCCGGTGCGGGAGGGGAGTTCTTC. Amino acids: CASSDPGAGGEFF.

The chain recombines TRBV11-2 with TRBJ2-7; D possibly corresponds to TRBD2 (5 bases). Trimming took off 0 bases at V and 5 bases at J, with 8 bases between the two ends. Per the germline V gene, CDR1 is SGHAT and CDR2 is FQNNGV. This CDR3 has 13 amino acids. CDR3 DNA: TGTGCCAGCAGCTTAGACCCCGGGGACGAGCAGTACTTC. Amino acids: CASSLDPGDEQYF. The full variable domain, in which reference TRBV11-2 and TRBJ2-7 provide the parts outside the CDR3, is EAGVAQSPRYKIIEKRQSVAFWCNPISGHATLYWYQQILGQGPKLLIQFQNNGVVDDSQLPKDRFSAERLKGVDSTLKIQPAKLEDSAVYLCASSLDPGDEQYFGPGTRLTVT.

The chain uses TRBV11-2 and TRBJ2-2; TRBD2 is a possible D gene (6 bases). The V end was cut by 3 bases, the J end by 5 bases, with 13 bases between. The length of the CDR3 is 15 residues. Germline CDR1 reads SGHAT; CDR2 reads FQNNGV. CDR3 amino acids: CASSFLAGRTGELFF. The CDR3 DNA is TGTGCCAGCAGCTTTTTGGCAGGGAGGACCGGGGAGCTGTTTTTT.

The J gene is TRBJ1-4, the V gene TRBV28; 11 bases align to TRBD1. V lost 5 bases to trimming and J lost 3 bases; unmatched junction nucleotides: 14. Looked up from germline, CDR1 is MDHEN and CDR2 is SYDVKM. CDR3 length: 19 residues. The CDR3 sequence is CASSPRRTGGSGANEKLFF. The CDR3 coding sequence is TGTGCCAGCAGTCCTCGGCGGACAGGGGGCTCGGGAGCTAATGAAAAACTGTTTTTT. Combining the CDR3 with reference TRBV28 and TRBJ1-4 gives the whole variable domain DVKVTQSSRYLVKRTGEKVFLECVQDMDHENMFWYRQDPGLGLRLIYFSYDVKMKEKGDIPEGYSVSREKKERFSLILESASTNQTSMYLCASSPRRTGGSGANEKLFFGSGTQLSVL.

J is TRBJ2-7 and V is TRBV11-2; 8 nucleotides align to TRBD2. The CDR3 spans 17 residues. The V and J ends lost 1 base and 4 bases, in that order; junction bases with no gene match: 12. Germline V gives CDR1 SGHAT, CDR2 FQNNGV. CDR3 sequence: CASSLGRSGGNGYEQYF. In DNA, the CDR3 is TGTGCCAGCAGCTTAGGTCGCAGCGGGGGCAACGGGTACGAGCAGTACTTC.

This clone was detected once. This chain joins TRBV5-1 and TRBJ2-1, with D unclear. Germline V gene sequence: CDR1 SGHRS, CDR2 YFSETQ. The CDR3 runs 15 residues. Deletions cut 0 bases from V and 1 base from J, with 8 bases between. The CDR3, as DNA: TGCGCCAGCAGCTTGGTTCAGAATTCCTACAATGAGCAGTTCTTC. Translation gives CASSLVQNSYNEQFF.